Included here is one T cell receptor beta chain sequence, with context. Germline V gene lookup returns CDR1 KGHSH and CDR2 LQKENI. CDR3 length: 15 residues. V dropped 3 bases and J dropped 1; count of bases not matched to a gene: 3. TCRdb re-called the RT-PCR reads with MiXCR, one entry per CDR3 protein. This sample has hundreds of thousands of distinct CDR3 sequences, with about 14% found just once. The TCR originated in a female donor in good health, serving as a healthy control. The rearrangement uses TRBV18 and TRBJ2-5; TRBD2 matches 9 bases. What was sequenced was memory CD4+ T cells from blood. The CDR3 nucleotides read TGTGCCAGCTCACCGCCTAGCGGGGTCCAAGAGACCCAGTACTTC. The encoded protein is CASSPPSGVQETQYF.